The next 21 T cell receptor beta chains were all read from a single sample in a study of CD8+ T cells in alopecia areata. Reverse transcribed after extraction, RNA yielded cDNA as the sequencing template. TCRdb's table, derived via immunoSEQ multiplex PCR, lists solely in-frame clones and lacks some. The sample contains about 150,000 clones, 45% to 60% of which appear only once. The sequenced sample was CD4+ T cells sorted from blood. Receptors were obtained from a human donor in good health.

This clone was detected a few times. The chain carries TRBV21-1 and TRBJ2-7; the D call TRBD2 from the table was never checked on the DNA. TRBV21-1 corresponds to a pseudogene. This CDR3 spans 12 amino acids. CDR3 DNA sequence: TGTGCCAGCAGCATTAGTGCTTCCCAGCAGTACTTC. The encoded protein is CASSISASQQYF.

V gene TRBV7-9 combines with J gene TRBJ2-6; D not certain. V was cut by 7 bases and J by 0 bases, with 13 bases left in between. Germline values: CDR1 SEHNR, CDR2 FQNEAQ (reference sequence). The CDR3 has 16 residues. CDR3 amino acids: CASTLTGSSGANVLTF. DNA of the CDR3: TGTGCCAGCACCCTGACGGGTAGCTCTGGGGCCAACGTCCTGACTTTC.

This chain joins TRBV4-1 and TRBJ1-1; D unresolved. Germline V gene lookup returns CDR1 MGHRA and CDR2 YSYEKL. Trimming took 5 bases from V and 1 from J, leaving 8 bases between them. The CDR3 is made up of 13 amino acids. This CDR3 is CASSSTRNTEAFF. CDR3 bases: TGCGCCAGCAGCTCAACCAGGAACACTGAAGCTTTCTTT.

The table lists this clone with a few counts. This CDR3 reads CASRKLGNTEAFF. The CDR3 DNA is TGTGCCAGCAGGAAGTTGGGGAACACTGAAGCTTTCTTT. The chain employs TRBV25-1 and TRBJ1-1, with D uncertain. The CDR3 contains 13 residues. V lost 6 bases to trimming and J lost 1 base, with 9 bases between them. Germline V lookup: CDR1 MGHDK, CDR2 SYGVNS.

CDR3 protein: CASSRDSAGELFF. CDR3 sequence (DNA): TGTGCCAGCAGCAGGGACTCGGCCGGGGAGCTGTTTTTT. The V gene is TRBV6-6, the J gene TRBJ2-2; D perhaps matches TRBD2 (6 bases). CDR3 length: 13 amino acids. In germline, CDR1 is MNHNY, CDR2 SVGAGI (reference sequence). Trimming removed 6 bases at V and 6 bases at J, with 11 bases between.

There are a few counts of this clone. The same CDR3 arises from other DNA sequences in this sample as well. The chain couples TRBV2 to TRBJ2-5; D unresolved. The V gene's germline CDR1 is SNHLY and CDR2 FYNNEI. The V and J ends lost 2 bases and 5 bases respectively, with 12 bases between them. The CDR3 is 14 residues long. The CDR3 DNA reads TGTGCCAGCAGTGAACCCGCAGGCGGTGAGACCCAGTACTTC. Amino acid sequence: CASSEPAGGETQYF.

The chain couples TRBV10-3 to TRBJ2-3; 7 bases match TRBD1. The CDR3 totals 14 residues. Germline-derived CDR1 and CDR2 are ENHRY and SYGVKD. Germline trimming cut 7 bases from V and 0 bases from J; bases unmatched to any gene: 4. The CDR3 sequence: CAITEGQSTDTQYF. CDR3 sequence (DNA): TGTGCCATCACCGAGGGACAGAGCACAGATACGCAGTATTTT.

V and J are TRBV6-6 and TRBJ2-1; the D gene is possibly TRBD1 (5 bases). V lost 4 bases and J 12 bases, leaving 13 bases between the germline ends. The CDR3 has 12 residues. CDR1 is MNHNY, CDR2 SVGAGI, per germline (reference sequence). CDR3 DNA: TGTGCCAGCAGTTCCATGCAGGGAAGGCAGTTCTTC. Protein product: CASSSMQGRQFF.

This rearrangement joins TRBV25-1 to TRBJ2-7; D perhaps matches TRBD1 (5 bases). Germline V gene data show CDR1 as MGHDK and CDR2 as SYGVNS. The CDR3 is 13 residues long. The V end was cut by 3 bases, the J end by 4 bases, with 10 bases between. The CDR3 sequence: CASSDPTEYEQYF. The CDR3 DNA is TGTGCCAGCAGTGACCCGACAGAGTACGAGCAGTACTTC.

A few counts support this clone. The gene calls are TRBV7-2 and TRBJ2-5, with 7 positions matching TRBD1. The CDR3 loop spans 13 amino acids. From germline, CDR1 is SGHTA and CDR2 FQGNSA. Germline trimming cut 5 bases from V and 6 bases from J; bases unmatched to any gene: 6. The CDR3 DNA sequence: TGTGCCAGCAGCGAATCGACAGGGAAGACCCAGTACTTC. Its protein is CASSESTGKTQYF.

The chain links TRBV29-1 to TRBJ2-3, with D tentatively TRBD2 (5 bases). V lost 1 base and J lost 4, with 15 bases in between. The CDR3 consists of 15 residues. Germline assignment: CDR1 SQVTM and CDR2 ANQGSEA. The CDR3 loop reads CSVEVGGLRADTQYF. The CDR3 nucleotides read TGCAGCGTTGAAGTCGGCGGGCTGAGGGCAGATACGCAGTATTTT.

This clone was detected a few times. This sequence joins TRBV19 and TRBJ2-1; no firm D call. V was clipped by 3 bases and J by 8 bases, with 11 bases between them. Germline V gene lookup returns CDR1 LNHDA and CDR2 SQIVND (reference sequence). The CDR3 totals 13 residues. CDR3 region: CASSMGFRDEQFF. CDR3 nucleotides: TGTGCCAGTAGTATGGGATTTAGGGATGAGCAGTTCTTC. The variable domain in full, completed from reference TRBV19 and TRBJ2-1, reads DGGITQSPKYLFRKEGQNVTLSCEQNLNHDAMYWYRQDPGQGLRLIYYSQIVNDFQKGDIAEGYSVSREKKESFPLTVTSAQKNPTAFYLCASSMGFRDEQFFGPGTRLTVL.

In its sample, this clone was seen once. The CDR3 protein is CSVDSKGNYGYTF. The DNA for the CDR3 is TGCAGCGTTGATTCGAAGGGCAACTATGGCTACACCTTC. This rearrangement joins TRBV29-1 to TRBJ1-2; no definite D call. Germline V lookup: CDR1 SQVTM, CDR2 ANQGSEA. The CDR3 covers 13 residues. The V gene lost 3 bases and the J gene lost 2 bases, with 10 bases spanning the gap.

This rearrangement joins TRBV25-1 to TRBJ2-3; TRBD1 is a possible D gene (6 bases). Germline V gene sequence: CDR1 MGHDK, CDR2 SYGVNS. The CDR3 has 17 residues. Trimming took 1 base from V and 0 from J, leaving 14 bases between them. The CDR3 region has the DNA TGTGCCAGCAGTGAATTTGTGTGGACAGATAGCACAGATACGCAGTATTTT. It yields the protein CASSEFVWTDSTDTQYF.

The chain combines TRBV30 with TRBJ2-3; tentative D call: TRBD2 (7 bases). In germline, CDR1 is GTSNPN, CDR2 SVGIG (reference sequence). The length of the CDR3 is 14 residues. The germline V and J ends were trimmed by 3 bases and 5 bases, with 15 bases remaining between them. The CDR3 region is CAWRGGRGRDTQYF. The CDR3 DNA sequence: TGTGCCTGGAGAGGGGGGAGGGGTAGAGATACGCAGTATTTT. Full variable domain (remainder filled in from reference TRBV30 and TRBJ2-3): SQTIHQWPATLVQPVGSPLSLECTVEGTSNPNLYWYRQAAGRGLQLLFYSVGIGQISSEVPQNLSASRPQDRQFILSSKKLLLSDSGFYLCAWRGGRGRDTQYFGPGTRLTVL.

There are a few counts of this clone. The rearrangement joins TRBV6-1 to TRBJ2-2; TRBD1 might be the D (6 bases). The V end lost 6 bases, the J end lost 1 base, and 9 bases lay between the germline ends. The CDR3 consists of 14 residues. CDR1 is MNHNS, CDR2 SASEGT, per germline. For the CDR3, the DNA is TGTGCCAGCAGGATGACAGGGAACACCGGGGAGCTGTTTTTT. It translates to CASRMTGNTGELFF.

The chain is built from TRBV6-5 and TRBJ1-1; the D is unclear. Germline lookup yields CDR1 MNHEY and CDR2 SVGAGI. Trimming removed 0 bases at V and 13 bases at J, with 12 bases between. The CDR3 has 12 amino acids. The CDR3 DNA reads as TGTGCCAGCAGTTACTCCGACAAGTTGGTTTTCTTT. Protein product: CASSYSDKLVFF.

The count of this clone is one. V is TRBV30 and J is TRBJ2-7, with 8 positions matching TRBD2. The junction had 8 bases not matched to a gene; V was cut back by 1 base and J by 6 bases. The CDR3 loop spans 14 amino acids. CDR1 and CDR2 from the germline V gene are GTSNPN and SVGIG (reference sequence). CDR3 in amino acids: CAWSAAAGVREQYF. DNA of the CDR3: TGTGCCTGGAGTGCGGCAGCGGGAGTTCGCGAGCAGTACTTC.

V and J are TRBV5-1 and TRBJ2-1, with no clear D. Trimming stripped 0 bases from V and 12 bases from J, with 16 bases between. The CDR3 is made up of 14 amino acids. Germline V CDR1 and CDR2: SGHRS, YFSETQ. In DNA form, the CDR3 reads TGCGCCAGCAGCTTGGCTGGTCGGTCTTCGAGGCAGTTCTTC. Translated: CASSLAGRSSRQFF.

CDR3 region: CSVGGFMNTEAFF. In DNA, the CDR3 is TGCAGCGTTGGCGGGTTCATGAACACTGAAGCTTTCTTT. V and J are TRBV29-1 and TRBJ1-1; D gene uncertain. The ends were cut back, 4 bases at V and 0 bases at J, with 9 bases in the middle. There are 13 residues in the CDR3. Germline V gives CDR1 SQVTM, CDR2 ANQGSEA.

The chain combines TRBV7-9 with TRBJ2-2; 8 positions agree with TRBD1. The germline V gene encodes CDR1 SEHNR and CDR2 FQNEAQ (reference sequence). With 5 bases clipped from V and 4 bases from J, the junction kept 9 bases outside the gene matches. There are 16 residues in the CDR3. CDR3 sequence: CASSIRDRRITGELFF. The CDR3 DNA follows: TGTGCCAGCAGCATCCGGGACAGGAGGATCACCGGGGAGCTGTTTTTT.